A single sample gave rise to the 8 T cell receptor beta chains below, sequenced in a study of blood T cells in healthy people across ages. Primers used in a second PCR of about 6 to 11 cycles were a sample-barcoded 5' primer and a J-beta primer mix. In TCRdb, the 5' RACE reads were re-called with MiXCR into one record per CDR3 protein. The data hold around 400,000 distinct CDR3 sequences, with roughly half observed a single time. Source material: blood. The receptors were gathered from a man aged 55-75 years in good health.

CDR3 sequence reads: CASGLGNRAGPDTQYF. DNA for the CDR3: TGTGCTAGTGGTTTGGGGAACAGGGCGGGTCCAGATACGCAGTATTTT. This chain uses TRBV12-5 with TRBJ2-3; tentative D call: TRBD1 (6 bases). The germline CDR1 and CDR2 sequences are LGHNT and FRNRAP. The germline V and J ends were trimmed by 1 base and 4 bases, with 15 bases remaining between them. This CDR3 region has 16 residues.

V usage is TRBV14 and J usage is TRBJ2-5; no firm D call. Gene TRBJ2-7 matches the end of the DNA better, so the J call may be wrong. Germline loops: CDR1 SGHDN, CDR2 FVKESK. The CDR3 extends over 12 amino acids. The CDR3: CASSQADYEQYF. DNA for the CDR3: TGTGCCAGCAGCCAAGCAGACTACGAGCAGTACTTC.

The chain couples TRBV28 to TRBJ2-7; 9 positions agree with TRBD2. Germline CDR1 reads MDHEN; CDR2 reads SYDVKM. This CDR3 has 15 amino acids. The V segment lost 3 bases and the J segment 0 bases; nucleotides outside the gene matches: 3. The DNA of the CDR3 is TGTGCCAGCAGTTTGAGCGGGAGGCCCTCCTACGAGCAGTACTTC. Translation: CASSLSGRPSYEQYF.

In regard to this clonotype: A read error is possible here, since a much larger clone lies one base away. J is TRBJ2-7 and V is TRBV29-1; the match to TRBD2 covers 15 bases. This CDR3 is 16 amino acids long. CDR1 is SQVTM and CDR2 is ANQGSEA in the germline V gene. Germline trimming cut 4 bases from V and 7 bases from J; bases unmatched to any gene: 11. The CDR3 nucleotides read TGCAGCGTTGGGACTAGCGGGAGGGCCCACTACAATGAGCAGTACTTC. Amino acids: CSVGTSGRAHYNEQYF.

The chain has TRBV20-1 and TRBJ2-1; TRBD2 matches 11 bases. The J call may be mistaken, given a closer DNA end match to TRBJ2-7. CDR1 is DFQATT, CDR2 SNEGSKA, per germline (reference sequence). CDR3 length: 14 amino acids. This CDR3 is CSPEGTSGYNEQYF. CDR3 nucleotides: TGCAGTCCCGAGGGGACTAGCGGATACAATGAGCAGTACTTC.

The V call is TRBV7-3, the J call TRBJ2-3; tentatively, D is TRBD2 (6 bases). V was shortened by 7 bases and J by 0 bases, with 26 bases between the two germline ends. This CDR3 comprises 19 residues. From germline, CDR1 is SGHTA and CDR2 FQGTGA. The chain's CDR3 is CASNRRDSKHLTSTDTQYF. The CDR3 DNA sequence: TGTGCCAGCAACCGACGGGACTCCAAACACTTGACTAGCACAGATACGCAGTATTTT. Combining the CDR3 with reference TRBV7-3 and TRBJ2-3 gives the whole variable domain GAGVSQTPSNKVTEKGKYVELRCDPISGHTALYWYRQSLGQGPEFLIYFQGTGAADDSGLPNDRFFAVRPEGSVSTLKIQRTERGDSAVYLCASNRRDSKHLTSTDTQYFGPGTRLTVL.

The V and J genes are TRBV20-1 and TRBJ1-1, with unresolved D. Germline V lookup: CDR1 DFQATT, CDR2 SNEGSKA (reference sequence). The CDR3 is 13 amino acids. The V and J ends lost 5 bases and 5 bases respectively, with 15 bases between them. This chain's CDR3 is CSALDPGGTEAFF. The CDR3 nucleotides read TGCAGTGCTCTTGACCCCGGCGGAACTGAAGCTTTCTTT.

V is TRBV2 and J is TRBJ2-7; 8 nucleotides agree with TRBD2. With V trimmed by 6 bases and J by 4 bases, 14 bases remained unmatched. Per the germline V gene, CDR1 is SNHLY and CDR2 is FYNNEI. The CDR3 length is 16 residues. This chain's CDR3 is CASRKGREAANYEQYF. The CDR3 coding sequence is TGTGCCAGCAGAAAAGGGCGGGAGGCCGCAAATTACGAGCAGTACTTC.